The rows below give T cell receptor beta chains drawn from one sample of a study of post-analysis software for immune sequencing data. Using its own MiXCR run on the PCR reads, TCRdb lists one record per CDR3 protein. The sample lists about 190,000 distinct CDR3 sequences; roughly 28% were seen once. Specimen: blood. These receptor sequences come from a girl under 18 with multiple sclerosis. The CDR3 runs from the conserved cysteine through the conserved F or W. D genes are given only for firm matches. A clone size is listed for some rows: how often the clone was seen (once, few, many), or a class if it is expanded.

TGTGCCAGCAGTGAAACGACCAAGGGGGGCACAGATACGCAGTATTTT	CASSETTKGGTDTQYF	NA	TRBV2	TRBJ2-3	NA
TGCAGTGCTAGACGGCAGAACGTTAATCAGCCCCAGCATTTT	CSARRQNVNQPQHF	NA	TRBV20-1	TRBJ1-5	NA
TGTGCCAGCTCACCGTCATTGGACAGACACAATGAGCAGTTCTTC	CASSPSLDRHNEQFF	NA	TRBV18	TRBJ2-1	few
TGTGCCAGCAGTTTGGGCGGGCCAGACACCGGGGAGCTGTTTTTT	CASSLGGPDTGELFF	NA	TRBV28	TRBJ2-2	NA
TGCAGTGCTCCCCTCCGGGGCAAGGTGGGTGGCTACACCTTC	CSAPLRGKVGGYTF	NA	TRBV20-1	TRBJ1-2	NA
TGCGCCAGCAGCCACGTAGGGGGCCCCGGGGAGCTGTTTTTT	CASSHVGGPGELFF	TRBD1	TRBV4-1	TRBJ2-2	NA
TGTGCCAGCAGGAAGGGACAGGGCTATGGCTACACCTTC	CASRKGQGYGYTF	TRBD1	TRBV6-5	TRBJ1-2	many
TGTGCCAGCAGTTACCTCAGCAAGGCCGGTGAAGCTTTCTTT	CASSYLSKAGEAFF	NA	TRBV6-5	TRBJ1-1	few
TGCGCCAGCAGCTCCCAACTAGCGGGGGACACAGATACGCAGTATTTT	CASSSQLAGDTDTQYF	TRBD2	TRBV5-1	TRBJ2-3	few
TGTGCCAGCAGTGAGTTCAGGGGCCAAGAGACCCAGTACTTC	CASSEFRGQETQYF	NA	TRBV25-1	TRBJ2-5	NA
TGTGCCGGCAGCTACAGCTACAATGAGCAGTTCTTC	CAGSYSYNEQFF	NA	TRBV28	TRBJ2-1	NA
TGTGCCAGCAGCAAGTTCGCCAGGGATAATGAAAAACTGTTTTTT	CASSKFARDNEKLFF	NA	TRBV4-2	TRBJ1-4	few
TGCAGTGCTCCCGGACAGGGGGCATTGAACACTGAAGCTTTCTTT	CSAPGQGALNTEAFF	TRBD1	TRBV20-1	TRBJ1-1	NA
TGCAGCGTTGAAGATGGTGGGCAGGGGTTTTACGAGCAGTACTTC	CSVEDGGQGFYEQYF	NA	TRBV29-1	TRBJ2-7	many
TGTGCCAGCAGACCGACTAGGCCCCAAGAGACCCAGTACTTC	CASRPTRPQETQYF	NA	TRBV3-1	TRBJ2-5	NA
TGCAGTGCTTACACTAACTATGGCTACACCTTC	CSAYTNYGYTF	NA	TRBV20-1	TRBJ1-2	many